These T cell receptor beta chains were read from a single sample in a study of T cell repertoires in cytomegalovirus infection. TCRdb re-called the reads through MiXCR, storing one row per CDR3 protein. The profile shows about 250,000 distinct CDR3 sequences, about a sixth of them singletons. The sample taken for sequencing was CD8+ T cells from PBMCs. These receptors came from a human donor in good health (CMV status not recorded). Some clones in this sample may be carry-over from other donors' samples. The CDR3 runs from the conserved cysteine through the conserved F or W. A D gene is named only where the DNA matches it firmly. Size tells how often a clone was seen (once, few, many) or the class of an expanded clone, and some rows leave it out.

v_call: TRBV20-1
clone_size: -
j_call: TRBJ2-3
d_call: TRBD2
cdr3_nt: TGCAGTGCTAGGCGACCAGCGGGGGATGTGGCAGATACGCAGTATTTT
cdr3_aa: CSARRPAGDVADTQYF

v_call: TRBV6-4
clone_size: -
j_call: TRBJ1-1
d_call: -
cdr3_nt: TGTGCCAGCAGTGACTCGAGTTCCGGGAACACTGAAGCTTTCTTT
cdr3_aa: CASSDSSSGNTEAFF

v_call: TRBV27
clone_size: few
j_call: TRBJ1-1
d_call: -
cdr3_nt: TGTGCCAGCAGTCCGTGGCGGAACACTGAAGCTTTCTTT
cdr3_aa: CASSPWRNTEAFF

v_call: TRBV7-3
clone_size: -
j_call: TRBJ2-1
d_call: TRBD2
cdr3_nt: TGTGCCAGCAGCGGGAGCGGGGGGGAGTACAATGAGCAGTTCTTC
cdr3_aa: CASSGSGGEYNEQFF

v_call: TRBV7-6
clone_size: many
j_call: TRBJ1-1
d_call: TRBD1
cdr3_nt: TGTGCCAGCAGCTCGCGAGTATCCGGGACAGACATGAACACTGAAGCTTTCTTT
cdr3_aa: CASSSRVSGTDMNTEAFF

v_call: TRBV12-3/TRBV12-4
clone_size: few
j_call: TRBJ2-5
d_call: -
cdr3_nt: TGTGCCAGCAGTTTGAGGGGTAAGGGAGAGACCCAGTACTTC
cdr3_aa: CASSLRGKGETQYF

v_call: TRBV2
clone_size: few
j_call: TRBJ2-7
d_call: TRBD1
cdr3_nt: TGTGCCAGCCGGGGACAGGGGGCGCCCGAGCAGTACTTC
cdr3_aa: CASRGQGAPEQYF

v_call: TRBV7-4
clone_size: few
j_call: TRBJ2-4
d_call: -
cdr3_nt: TGTGCCAGCAGCATGGACACTTTATCAGACATTCAGTACTTC
cdr3_aa: CASSMDTLSDIQYF

v_call: TRBV7-2
clone_size: many
j_call: TRBJ1-6
d_call: -
cdr3_nt: TGTGCCAGCAGGATGACCGGGACGGAGAGATATTCACCCCTCCACTTT
cdr3_aa: CASRMTGTERYSPLHF

v_call: TRBV29-1
clone_size: few
j_call: TRBJ1-2
d_call: -
cdr3_nt: TGCAGCGTTACCGATGGGAGCTATGGCTACACCTTC
cdr3_aa: CSVTDGSYGYTF

v_call: TRBV7-2
clone_size: many
j_call: TRBJ2-5
d_call: -
cdr3_nt: TGTGCCAGCAGCTTAGAGGCAGGGGCAATGGAGACCCAGTACTTC
cdr3_aa: CASSLEAGAMETQYF

v_call: TRBV5-1
clone_size: -
j_call: TRBJ1-1
d_call: -
cdr3_nt: TGCGCCAGCAGCTTGGGGGGGGGCGCGAACACTGAAGCTTTCTTT
cdr3_aa: CASSLGGGANTEAFF

v_call: TRBV6-2/TRBV6-3
clone_size: -
j_call: TRBJ1-1
d_call: -
cdr3_nt: TGTGCCAGCAGTACCCAAAGGGCGTTGAACACTGAAGCTTTCTTT
cdr3_aa: CASSTQRALNTEAFF

v_call: TRBV5-4
clone_size: few
j_call: TRBJ2-1
d_call: -
cdr3_nt: TGTGCCAGCAGCTTATGGGCGGATGAGCAGTTCTTC
cdr3_aa: CASSLWADEQFF

v_call: TRBV11-2
clone_size: many
j_call: TRBJ1-1
d_call: -
cdr3_nt: TGTGCCAGCAGCCTTAGTCCTTCTGGCACTGAAGCTTTCTTT
cdr3_aa: CASSLSPSGTEAFF